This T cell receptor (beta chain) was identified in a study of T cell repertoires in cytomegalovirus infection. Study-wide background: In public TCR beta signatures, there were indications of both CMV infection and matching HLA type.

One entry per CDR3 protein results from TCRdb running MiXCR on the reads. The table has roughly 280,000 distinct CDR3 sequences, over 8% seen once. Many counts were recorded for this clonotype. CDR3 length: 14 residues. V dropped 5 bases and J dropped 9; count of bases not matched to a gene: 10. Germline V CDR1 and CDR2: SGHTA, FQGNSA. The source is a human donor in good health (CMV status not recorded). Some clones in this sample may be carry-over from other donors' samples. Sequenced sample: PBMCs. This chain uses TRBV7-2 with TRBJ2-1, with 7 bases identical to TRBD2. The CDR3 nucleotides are TGTGCCAGCAGCCGGACTAGTCTATCGTCTGAGCAGTTCTTC. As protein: CASSRTSLSSEQFF.